This TCR beta chain stems from a study of CD8 T cells in Susac syndrome. Germline CDR1 and CDR2: SQVTM and ANQGSEA. V lost 7 bases and J lost 7; bases outside the gene matches: 8. The CDR3 contains 13 residues. RNA, at roughly 0.5 to 1 ug, was reverse transcribed with random hexamers. TCRdb processed the immunoSEQ multiplex PCR reads anew with MiXCR; each CDR3 protein has one entry. The sample lists about 150,000 distinct CDR3 sequences; 90% to 96% were seen once. V is TRBV29-1 and J is TRBJ2-7; 12 bases fit TRBD1. The origin of this receptor is a human donor with Susac syndrome. The sample taken for sequencing was CD4+ T cells from PBMCs. The CDR3 spells CSGPGQGAFEQYV. CDR3 in DNA: TGCAGCGGCCCGGGACAGGGGGCATTTGAGCAGTACGTC.